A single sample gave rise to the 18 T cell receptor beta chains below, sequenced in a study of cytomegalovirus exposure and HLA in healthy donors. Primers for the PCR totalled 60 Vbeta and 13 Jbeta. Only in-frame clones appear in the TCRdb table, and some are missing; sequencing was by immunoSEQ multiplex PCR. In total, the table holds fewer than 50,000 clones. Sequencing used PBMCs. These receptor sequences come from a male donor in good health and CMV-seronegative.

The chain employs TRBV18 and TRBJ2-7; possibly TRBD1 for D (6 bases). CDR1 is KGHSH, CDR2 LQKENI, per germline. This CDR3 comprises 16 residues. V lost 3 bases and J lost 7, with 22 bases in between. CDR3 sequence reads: CASSPGNRALDGEQYF. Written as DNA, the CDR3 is TGTGCCAGCTCACCTGGGAACAGGGCCCTCGATGGAGAGCAGTACTTC.

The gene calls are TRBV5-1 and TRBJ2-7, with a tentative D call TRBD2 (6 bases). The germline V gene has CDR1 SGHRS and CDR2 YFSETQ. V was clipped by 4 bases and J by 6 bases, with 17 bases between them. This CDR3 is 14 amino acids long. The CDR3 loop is CASSTGTSGLEQYF. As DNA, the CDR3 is TGCGCCAGCAGCACCGGGACTTCAGGACTCGAGCAGTACTTC.

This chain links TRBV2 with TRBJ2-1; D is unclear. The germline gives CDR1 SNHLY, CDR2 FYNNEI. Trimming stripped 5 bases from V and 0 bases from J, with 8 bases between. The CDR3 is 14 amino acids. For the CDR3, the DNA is TGTGCCAGCAGTCAGTCTAGCTCCTACAATGAGCAGTTCTTC. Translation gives CASSQSSSYNEQFF.

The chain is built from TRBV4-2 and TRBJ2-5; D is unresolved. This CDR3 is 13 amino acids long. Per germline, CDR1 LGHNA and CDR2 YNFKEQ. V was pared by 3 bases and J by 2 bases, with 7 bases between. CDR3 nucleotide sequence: TGTGCCAGCAGCCAGGGCAATCAAGAGACCCAGTACTTC. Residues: CASSQGNQETQYF.

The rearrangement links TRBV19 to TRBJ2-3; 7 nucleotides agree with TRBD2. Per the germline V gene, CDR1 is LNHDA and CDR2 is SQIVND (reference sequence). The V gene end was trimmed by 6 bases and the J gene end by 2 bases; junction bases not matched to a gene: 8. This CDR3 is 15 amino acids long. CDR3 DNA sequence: TGTGCCAGTAGCACTTCTAGCGGTTTCACAGATACGCAGTATTTT. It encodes CASSTSSGFTDTQYF.

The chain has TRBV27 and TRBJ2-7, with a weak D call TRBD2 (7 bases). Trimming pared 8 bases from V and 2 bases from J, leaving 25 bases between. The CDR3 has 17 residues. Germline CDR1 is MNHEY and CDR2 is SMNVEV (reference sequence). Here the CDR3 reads CASRLGGRYGGAYEQYF. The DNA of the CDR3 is TGTGCCAGCCGACTCGGGGGGCGCTACGGGGGAGCCTACGAGCAGTACTTC.

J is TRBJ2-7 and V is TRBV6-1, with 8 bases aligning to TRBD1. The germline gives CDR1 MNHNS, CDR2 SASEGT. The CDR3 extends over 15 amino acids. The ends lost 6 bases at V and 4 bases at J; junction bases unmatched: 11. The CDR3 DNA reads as TGTGCCAGCAGGCCTTCGACAGGGGTTGGGTACGAGCAGTACTTC. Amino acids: CASRPSTGVGYEQYF.

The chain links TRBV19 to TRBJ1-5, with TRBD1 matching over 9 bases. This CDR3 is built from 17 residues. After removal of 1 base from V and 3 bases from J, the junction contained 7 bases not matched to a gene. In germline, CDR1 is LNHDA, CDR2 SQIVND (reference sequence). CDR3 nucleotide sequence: TGTGCCAGTAGTATAGTAGGGACAGGGCTGCTCAATCAGCCCCAGCATTTT. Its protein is CASSIVGTGLLNQPQHF.

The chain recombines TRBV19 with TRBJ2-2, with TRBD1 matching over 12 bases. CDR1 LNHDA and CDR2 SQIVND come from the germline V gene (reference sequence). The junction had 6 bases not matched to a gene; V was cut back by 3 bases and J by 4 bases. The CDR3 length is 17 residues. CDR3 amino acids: CASSIGTGGAGTGELFF. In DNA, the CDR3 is TGTGCCAGTAGTATTGGGACAGGGGGCGCCGGCACCGGGGAGCTGTTTTTT. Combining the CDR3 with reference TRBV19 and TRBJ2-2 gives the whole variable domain DGGITQSPKYLFRKEGQNVTLSCEQNLNHDAMYWYRQDPGQGLRLIYYSQIVNDFQKGDIAEGYSVSREKKESFPLTVTSAQKNPTAFYLCASSIGTGGAGTGELFFGEGSRLTVL.

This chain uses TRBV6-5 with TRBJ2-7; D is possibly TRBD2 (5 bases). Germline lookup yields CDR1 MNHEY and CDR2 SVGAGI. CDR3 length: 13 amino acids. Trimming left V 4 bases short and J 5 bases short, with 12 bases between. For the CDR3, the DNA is TGTGCCAGCAGTTCCCTACTAGTAAACGAGCAGTACTTC. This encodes CASSSLLVNEQYF.

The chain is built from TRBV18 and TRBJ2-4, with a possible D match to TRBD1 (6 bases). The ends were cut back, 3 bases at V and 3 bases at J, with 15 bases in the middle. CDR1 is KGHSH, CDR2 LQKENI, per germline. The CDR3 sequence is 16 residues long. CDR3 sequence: CASSPANRVDKNIQYF. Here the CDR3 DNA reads TGTGCCAGCTCACCGGCGAACAGGGTTGACAAAAACATTCAGTACTTC.

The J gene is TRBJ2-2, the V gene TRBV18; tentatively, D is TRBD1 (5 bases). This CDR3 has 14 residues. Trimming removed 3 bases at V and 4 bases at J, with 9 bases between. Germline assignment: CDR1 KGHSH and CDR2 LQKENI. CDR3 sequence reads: CASSPSTATGELFF. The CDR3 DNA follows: TGTGCCAGCTCACCCTCGACAGCCACCGGGGAGCTGTTTTTT.

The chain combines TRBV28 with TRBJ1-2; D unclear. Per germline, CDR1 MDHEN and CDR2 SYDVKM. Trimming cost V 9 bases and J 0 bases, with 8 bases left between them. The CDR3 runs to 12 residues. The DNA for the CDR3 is TGTGCCAGTTTATCAGCTAACTATGGCTACACCTTC. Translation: CASLSANYGYTF.

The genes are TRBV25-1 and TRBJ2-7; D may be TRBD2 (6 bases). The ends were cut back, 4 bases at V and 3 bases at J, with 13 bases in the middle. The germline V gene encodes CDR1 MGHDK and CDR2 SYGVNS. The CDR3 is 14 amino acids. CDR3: CASSAGLNHYEQYF. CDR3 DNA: TGTGCCAGCAGTGCGGGACTGAACCACTACGAGCAGTACTTC.

CDR3 coding DNA: TGTGCCAGCAGCCCCGGGACAGGCGCCTACGAGCAGTACTTC. This sequence encodes CASSPGTGAYEQYF. The chain employs TRBV7-7 and TRBJ2-7, with TRBD1 identical over 8 bases. Germline values: CDR1 SSHAT, CDR2 FNYEAQ (reference sequence). The CDR3 totals 14 residues. V was clipped by 5 bases and J by 2 bases; unmatched bases: 5.

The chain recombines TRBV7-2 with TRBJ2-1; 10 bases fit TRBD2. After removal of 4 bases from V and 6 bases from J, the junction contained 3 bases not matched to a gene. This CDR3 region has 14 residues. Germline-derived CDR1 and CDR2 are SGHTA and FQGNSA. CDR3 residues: CASSSGTSVNEQFF. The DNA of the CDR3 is TGTGCCAGCAGCTCCGGGACTAGCGTCAATGAGCAGTTCTTC. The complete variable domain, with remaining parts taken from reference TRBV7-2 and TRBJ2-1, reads GAGVSQSPSNKVTEKGKDVELRCDPISGHTALYWYRQSLGQGLEFLIYFQGNSAPDKSGLPSDRFSAERTGGSVSTLTIQRTQQEDSAVYLCASSSGTSVNEQFFGPGTRLTVL.

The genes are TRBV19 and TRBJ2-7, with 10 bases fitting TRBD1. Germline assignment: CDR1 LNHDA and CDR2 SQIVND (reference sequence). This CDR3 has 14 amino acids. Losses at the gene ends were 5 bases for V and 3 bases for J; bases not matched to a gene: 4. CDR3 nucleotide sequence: TGTGCCAGTAGTCCGACAGGGGGCTTCTACGAGCAGTACTTC. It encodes CASSPTGGFYEQYF.

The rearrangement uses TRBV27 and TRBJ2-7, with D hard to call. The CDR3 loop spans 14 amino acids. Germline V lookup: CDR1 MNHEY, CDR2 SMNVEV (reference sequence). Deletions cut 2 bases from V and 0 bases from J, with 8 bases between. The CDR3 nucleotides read TGTGCCAGCAGTTTAGGGCCGGTCTCCTACGAGCAGTACTTC. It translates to CASSLGPVSYEQYF.